What follows are 14 T cell receptor beta chains derived from one specimen sequenced in a study of blood T cell repertoires in COVID-19. The table came from immunoSEQ multiplex PCR; TCRdb's copy has only in-frame clones and leaves some out. The sample lists 150,000 to 200,000 clones; almost 80% were seen once. The source material was peripheral blood. These receptors came from a man aged 55-75 years with active or convalescent COVID-19.

This chain connects TRBV5-6 to TRBJ2-1; 8 bases line up with TRBD2. V shed 0 bases, J shed 7 bases, and the junction held 6 bases outside the gene matches. Germline V lookup: CDR1 SGHDT, CDR2 YYEEEE. CDR3 length: 15 residues. The CDR3 nucleotides read TGTGCCAGCAGCTTGGGTAGCGGGAATCGGAATGAGCAGTTCTTC. Protein: CASSLGSGNRNEQFF.

The V and J genes are TRBV6-4 and TRBJ2-1; 9 positions match TRBD2. The V and J ends lost 6 bases and 7 bases, in that order; junction bases with no gene match: 7. Germline lookup yields CDR1 MRHNA and CDR2 SNTAGT. This CDR3 region has 14 residues. CDR3 nucleotides: TGTGCCAGCAGCCTAACGACTAGCGGAAATGAGCAGTTCTTC. Translating it yields CASSLTTSGNEQFF.

The chain uses TRBV3-1 (or the pseudogene TRBV3-2) and TRBJ2-5; TRBD1 aligns across 8 bases. This CDR3 is built from 15 residues. The V gene end was trimmed by 0 bases and the J gene end by 5 bases; junction bases not matched to a gene: 5. The germline V gene has CDR1 LGHDT and CDR2 YNNKEL (reference sequence). The CDR3 region is CASSQDFWTGETQYF. CDR3 in DNA: TGTGCCAGCAGCCAAGATTTCTGGACAGGGGAGACCCAGTACTTC.

V and J are TRBV28 and TRBJ1-6; D may be TRBD1 (5 bases). The ends were cut back, 2 bases at V and 9 bases at J, with 17 bases in the middle. The CDR3 is 16 amino acids. CDR1 MDHEN and CDR2 SYDVKM come from the germline V gene. DNA for the CDR3: TGTGCCAGCAGTTTAGGTACAGGCTCCGGGGGTTCACCCCTCCACTTT. It codes for CASSLGTGSGGSPLHF.

The rearrangement uses TRBV19 and TRBJ2-1, with D unresolved. Trimming pared 3 bases from V and 3 bases from J, leaving 12 bases between. This CDR3 has 15 amino acids. In germline, CDR1 is LNHDA, CDR2 SQIVND (reference sequence). This chain's CDR3 is CASSIGPNDYNEQFF. As DNA, the CDR3 is TGTGCCAGTAGTATTGGGCCAAACGACTACAATGAGCAGTTCTTC.

This chain joins TRBV5-1 and TRBJ2-5; D is uncertain. Germline values: CDR1 SGHRS, CDR2 YFSETQ. Trimming took off 5 bases at V and 2 bases at J, with 7 bases between the two ends. The CDR3 sequence is 12 residues long. DNA of the CDR3: TGCGCCAGCAGACGAGATCAAGAGACCCAGTACTTC. Amino acids: CASRRDQETQYF.

The chain is built from TRBV20-1 and TRBJ2-1, with a tentative D call TRBD2 (5 bases). CDR1 and CDR2 from the germline V gene are DFQATT and SNEGSKA (reference sequence). The CDR3 totals 11 residues. V dropped 3 bases and J dropped 10 bases, with 10 bases sitting between them. The CDR3 DNA reads TGCAGTGCTAGGTGGCGGGTAGAGCAGTTCTTC. Translating gives CSARWRVEQFF.

A few counts support this clone. This chain joins TRBV5-1 and TRBJ1-4; 9 bases match TRBD1. CDR1 SGHRS and CDR2 YFSETQ come from the germline V gene. The CDR3 runs to 15 residues. The V gene end was trimmed by 4 bases and the J gene end by 4 bases; junction bases not matched to a gene: 5. The CDR3 reads CASSATGGDNEKLFF. In DNA form, the CDR3 reads TGCGCCAGCAGCGCGACAGGGGGTGATAATGAAAAACTGTTTTTT.

The rearrangement uses TRBV4-1 and TRBJ2-4; the match to TRBD1 covers 7 bases. The germline gives CDR1 MGHRA, CDR2 YSYEKL. The CDR3 sequence is 12 residues long. Trimming at V came to 5 bases and at J to 14 bases, leaving 9 bases not matched to a gene. The CDR3 nucleotides are TGCGCCAGCAGCGACTCCGGGACAGAAGAGTACTTC. It encodes CASSDSGTEEYF.

The chain uses TRBV6-6 and TRBJ2-1, with 7 bases matching TRBD2. CDR1 and CDR2 from the germline V gene are MNHNY and SVGAGI (reference sequence). Trimming cost V 7 bases and J 7 bases; bases outside gene matches: 13. The CDR3 contains 15 residues. CDR3 sequence (DNA): TGTGCCAGCACAGGGTGGGAGGGCCCTACTAATGAGCAGTTCTTC. Its translation: CASTGWEGPTNEQFF.

This clone was counted a few times. This sample includes further DNA sequences coding for the same CDR3. The chain combines TRBV28 with TRBJ2-5; D unclear. Per the germline V gene, CDR1 is MDHEN and CDR2 is SYDVKM. The V gene lost 8 bases and the J gene lost 5 bases, with 15 bases spanning the gap. The CDR3 is made up of 13 amino acids. The chain's CDR3 is CASSLTPGETQYF. The CDR3 nucleotides read TGTGCCAGCTCCCTCACCCCCGGGGAGACCCAGTACTTC.

This chain joins TRBV18 and TRBJ1-2; the D is unclear. Trimming cost V 3 bases and J 4 bases, with 18 bases left between them. Germline lookup yields CDR1 KGHSH and CDR2 LQKENI. This CDR3 contains 16 residues. CDR3 bases: TGTGCCAGCTCACCGCTCCCAACTTCGACATTCTATGGCTACACCTTC. It yields the protein CASSPLPTSTFYGYTF.

The chain joins TRBV16 to TRBJ2-5, with D unresolved. Per germline, CDR1 KGHSY and CDR2 FQNENV. The CDR3 covers 13 residues. V lost 5 bases and J 2 bases, leaving 9 bases between the germline ends. In DNA, the CDR3 is TGTGCCAGCAGCTTCACAGATCAAGAGACCCAGTACTTC. Translating it yields CASSFTDQETQYF.

Comment on this clone: This same CDR3 is encoded by further DNA sequences in the sample. This chain connects TRBV5-4 to TRBJ1-2; D may be TRBD1 (5 bases). From germline, CDR1 is SGHNT and CDR2 YYREEE (reference sequence). The CDR3 consists of 13 residues. V lost 4 bases, J lost 2 bases, and 9 bases lay in between. The CDR3 is CASSPDRNYGYTF. As DNA, the CDR3 is TGTGCCAGCAGCCCCGACAGAAACTATGGCTACACCTTC.